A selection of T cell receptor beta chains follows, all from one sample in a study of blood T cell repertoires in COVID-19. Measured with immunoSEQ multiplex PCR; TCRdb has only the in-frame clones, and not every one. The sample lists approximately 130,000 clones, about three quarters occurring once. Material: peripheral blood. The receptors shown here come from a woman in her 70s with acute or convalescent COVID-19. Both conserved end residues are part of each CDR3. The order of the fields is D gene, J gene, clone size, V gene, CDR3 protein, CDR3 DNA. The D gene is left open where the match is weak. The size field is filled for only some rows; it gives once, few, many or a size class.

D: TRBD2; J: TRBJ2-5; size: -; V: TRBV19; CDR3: CASTKSGSIGQETQYF; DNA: TGTGCCAGTACCAAGAGCGGGAGTATCGGGCAAGAGACCCAGTACTTC
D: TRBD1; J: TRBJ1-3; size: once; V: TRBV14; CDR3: CASSQRDRLSSGNTIYF; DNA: TGTGCCAGCAGCCAAAGGGACAGACTAAGTTCTGGAAACACCATATATTTT
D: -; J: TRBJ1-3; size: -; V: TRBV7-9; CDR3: CASSLMAGEGNTIYF; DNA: TGTGCCAGCAGCTTAATGGCAGGGGAGGGAAACACCATATATTTT
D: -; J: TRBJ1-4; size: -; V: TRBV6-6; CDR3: CASSWGGGSEKLFF; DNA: TGTGCCAGCAGCTGGGGAGGGGGGAGTGAAAAACTGTTTTTT
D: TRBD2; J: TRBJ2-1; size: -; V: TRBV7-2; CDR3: CASSLLGLAGITEQFF; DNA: TGTGCCAGCAGCTTACTTGGGCTAGCGGGGATTACTGAGCAGTTCTTC
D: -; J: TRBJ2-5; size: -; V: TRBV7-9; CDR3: CASSLWAAQETQYF; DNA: TGTGCCAGCAGCTTATGGGCCGCTCAAGAGACCCAGTACTTC
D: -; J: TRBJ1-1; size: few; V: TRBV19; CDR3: CASSIGPGRDTEAFF; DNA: TGTGCCAGTAGTATAGGGCCGGGGAGGGACACTGAAGCTTTCTTT
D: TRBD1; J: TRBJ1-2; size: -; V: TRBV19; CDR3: CASSLGTENYGYTF; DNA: TGTGCCAGTAGCCTCGGGACAGAAAACTATGGCTACACCTTC
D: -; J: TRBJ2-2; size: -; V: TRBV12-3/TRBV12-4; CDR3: CASSHSTGELFF; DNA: TGTGCCAGCAGTCACTCCACCGGGGAGCTGTTTTTT
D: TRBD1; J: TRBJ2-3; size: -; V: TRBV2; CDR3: CASSEARTGADTQYF; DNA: TGTGCCAGCAGTGAAGCCCGGACAGGGGCAGATACGCAGTATTTT
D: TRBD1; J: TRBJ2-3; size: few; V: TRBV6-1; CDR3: CASSGQQGAGTDTQYF; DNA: TGTGCCAGCAGTGGCCAACAGGGGGCTGGCACAGATACGCAGTATTTT
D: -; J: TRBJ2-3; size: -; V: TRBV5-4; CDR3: CASSSDRPTDTQYF; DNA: TGTGCCAGCAGCTCTGACAGGCCTACAGATACGCAGTATTTT
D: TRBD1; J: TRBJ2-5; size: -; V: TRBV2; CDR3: CASSSGTGGAKGRETQYF; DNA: TGTGCCAGCAGTTCCGGGACAGGGGGCGCGAAAGGAAGAGAGACCCAGTACTTC
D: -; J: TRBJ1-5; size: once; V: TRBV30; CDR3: CAWSQGRPGQPQHF; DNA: TGTGCCTGGAGTCAGGGGCGTCCGGGTCAGCCCCAGCATTTT
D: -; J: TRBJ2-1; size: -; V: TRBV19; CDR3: CASNSGRPYNEQFF; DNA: TGTGCAAGTAATTCCGGGAGACCCTACAATGAGCAGTTCTTC
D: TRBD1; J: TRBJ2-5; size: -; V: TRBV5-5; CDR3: CASSRDREETQYF; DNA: TGTGCCAGCAGTCGGGACAGAGAAGAGACCCAGTACTTC
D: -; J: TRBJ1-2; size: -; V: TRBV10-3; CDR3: CAIRAGGQDYGYTF; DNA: TGTGCCATCAGGGCGGGGGGCCAGGACTATGGCTACACCTTC
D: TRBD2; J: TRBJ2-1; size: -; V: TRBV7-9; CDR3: CASSSPGLAGTGEQFF; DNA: TGTGCCAGCAGCTCGCCGGGACTAGCGGGGACGGGTGAGCAGTTCTTC